Listed below are T cell receptor beta chains from one sample, sequenced in a study of CD8 T cells in Susac syndrome. TCRdb reprocessed the immunoSEQ multiplex PCR reads via MiXCR and lists one record per CDR3 protein. The sample has under 200,000 distinct CDR3 sequences; roughly 96% are singletons. The sample taken for sequencing was CD8+ T cells from PBMCs. These receptors came from a human donor with multiple sclerosis. CDR3s include the opening cysteine and the closing phenylalanine or tryptophan. The order of the fields is clone size, D gene, V gene, J gene, CDR3 protein, CDR3 DNA. The D gene is left open where the match is weak. Clone size is stated in some rows and not others, as once, few, many or a class when expanded.

>.|TRBD2|TRBV20-1|TRBJ2-3
CSATRLAGGTDTQYF
TGCAGTGCCACCCGACTAGCGGGAGGGACAGATACGCAGTATTTT
>once|TRBD2|TRBV4-1|TRBJ2-7
CASSQGGFGTSGYEQYF
TGCGCCAGCAGCCAAGGTGGCTTCGGGACTAGCGGTTACGAGCAGTACTTC
>.|TRBD1|TRBV12-3/TRBV12-4|TRBJ2-5
CASSSRKMDRGSLETQYF
TGTGCCAGCAGTTCCCGAAAGATGGACAGGGGATCATTGGAGACCCAGTACTTC
>.|TRBD2|TRBV27|TRBJ2-6
CASSLIGTTGANVLTF
TGTGCCAGCAGTTTAATCGGGACTACTGGGGCCAACGTCCTGACTTTC
>.|TRBD1|TRBV7-9|TRBJ1-5
CASSLVSPDRGQVNQPQHF
TGTGCCAGCAGCTTAGTGTCCCCCGACAGGGGACAAGTCAATCAGCCCCAGCATTTT
>.|.|TRBV15|TRBJ1-2
CATSRGWKGNNYGYTF
TGTGCCACCAGCAGAGGGTGGAAAGGGAACAACTATGGCTACACCTTC
>.|TRBD2|TRBV28|TRBJ2-7
CASRAAGAHYYEQYF
TGTGCCAGCAGAGCAGCGGGAGCCCACTACTACGAGCAGTACTTC
>.|.|TRBV13|TRBJ2-5
CASSLGEWGMETQYF
TGTGCCAGCAGCTTAGGGGAGTGGGGTATGGAGACCCAGTACTTC
>.|.|TRBV29-1|TRBJ2-5
CSVRTEQETQYF
TGCAGCGTGAGGACTGAACAAGAGACCCAGTACTTC
>.|.|TRBV28|TRBJ2-7
CASSMRTLFRYEQYF
TGTGCCAGCAGTATGAGGACACTTTTTCGCTACGAGCAGTACTTC
>.|TRBD1|TRBV30|TRBJ1-1
CAWRQDRGYTEAFF
TGTGCCTGGAGGCAAGACAGGGGGTACACTGAAGCTTTCTTT
>once|.|TRBV27|TRBJ2-1
CASSLSLYSVEQFF
TGTGCCAGCAGTTTATCCCTATATAGCGTTGAGCAGTTCTTC
>.|.|TRBV11-2|TRBJ2-7
CASSTGSSLYF
TGTGCCAGCAGCACAGGGTCCTCCTTGTACTTC
>.|.|TRBV19|TRBJ1-1
CASSKDGLNTEAFF
TGTGCCAGTAGTAAGGACGGGTTGAACACTGAAGCTTTCTTT
>.|TRBD1|TRBV29-1|TRBJ1-2
CSVEEGTGDGYTF
TGCAGCGTTGAAGAAGGGACAGGGGATGGCTACACCTTC
>.|TRBD2|TRBV2|TRBJ2-1
CASSSGLAEYNEQFF
TGTGCCAGCAGTTCGGGACTAGCGGAATACAATGAGCAGTTCTTC
>.|.|TRBV6-5|TRBJ2-7
CASRELPEQYF
TGTGCCAGCAGAGAGCTTCCCGAGCAGTACTTC
>.|.|TRBV2|TRBJ2-4
CASSSVAAAKNIQYF
TGTGCCAGCAGTTCTGTTGCGGCAGCCAAAAACATTCAGTACTTC
>few|.|TRBV20-1|TRBJ2-7
CSASGDGYEQYF
TGCAGTGCTAGCGGCGACGGCTACGAGCAGTACTTC
>once|.|TRBV7-9|TRBJ2-3
CASSKRQDVYTQYF
TGTGCCAGCAGCAAAAGACAGGACGTGTATACGCAGTATTTT
>.|.|TRBV27|TRBJ1-5
CASSLSADQPQHF
TGTGCCAGCAGTTTATCAGCAGATCAGCCCCAGCATTTT
>.|.|TRBV5-6|TRBJ1-1
CASSLARNTEAFF
TGTGCCAGCAGCTTGGCCCGCAACACTGAAGCTTTCTTT
>.|.|TRBV13|TRBJ2-3
CASSLFGTARDTQYF
TGTGCCAGCAGCTTATTCGGGACTGCCCGGGATACGCAGTATTTT
>.|TRBD1|TRBV12-3/TRBV12-4|TRBJ1-5
CASRRDREWLGNQPQHF
TGTGCCAGCCGCCGGGACAGGGAATGGCTAGGCAATCAGCCCCAGCATTTT
>.|TRBD1|TRBV2|TRBJ2-7
CASRPGTGAYEQYF
TGTGCCAGCAGACCCGGGACAGGGGCGTACGAGCAGTACTTC
>.|TRBD2|TRBV27|TRBJ2-1
CASSSLPIAGGWNEQFF
TGTGCCAGCAGTTCATTACCCATAGCGGGAGGGTGGAATGAGCAGTTCTTC
>once|.|TRBV3-1|TRBJ2-1
CASGLGSYNEQFF
TGTGCCAGCGGGCTTGGGTCCTACAATGAGCAGTTCTTC
>.|TRBD1|TRBV4-1|TRBJ2-7
CASSQEGRGFHEQYF
TGCGCCAGCAGCCAAGAGGGCAGGGGGTTTCACGAGCAGTACTTC
>.|.|TRBV5-6|TRBJ2-1
CASSSDSNEQFF
TGTGCCAGCAGCTCCGACAGCAATGAGCAGTTCTTC
>once|.|TRBV6-5|TRBJ2-6
CASGGWNGANVLTF
TGTGCCAGCGGCGGGTGGAATGGGGCCAACGTCCTGACTTTC
>.|TRBD2|TRBV2|TRBJ2-2
CASTGPADSGKNTGELFF
TGTGCCAGCACCGGCCCGGCGGATAGCGGGAAGAACACCGGGGAGCTGTTTTTT
>once|.|TRBV9|TRBJ1-5
CASSEGPAKNQPQHF
TGTGCCAGCAGCGAAGGGCCCGCGAAGAATCAGCCCCAGCATTTT
>.|TRBD1|TRBV5-4|TRBJ2-5
CASSAYDRGRETQYF
TGTGCCAGCAGCGCATACGACAGGGGTAGGGAGACCCAGTACTTC
>once|TRBD2|TRBV6-5|TRBJ2-1
CASSPWTSGYNEQFF
TGTGCCAGCAGCCCCTGGACTAGCGGTTACAATGAGCAGTTCTTC
>once|TRBD2|TRBV4-1|TRBJ2-7
CASSQDGGLGNEQYF
TGCGCCAGCAGCCAAGATGGGGGACTAGGTAACGAGCAGTACTTC
>.|TRBD1|TRBV28|TRBJ2-5
CASSQTGGPQETQYF
TGTGCCAGCAGTCAGACAGGGGGCCCGCAAGAGACCCAGTACTTC
>.|.|TRBV10-3|TRBJ2-5
CAISDLQETQYF
TGTGCCATCAGTGACCTCCAAGAGACCCAGTACTTC
>once|.|TRBV25-1|TRBJ1-1
CASSPQGRVNTEAFF
TGTGCCAGCAGCCCCCAGGGAAGGGTGAACACTGAAGCTTTCTTT
>.|TRBD1|TRBV19|TRBJ1-5
CASTARQGDWPQHF
TGTGCCAGTACCGCTAGACAGGGCGATTGGCCCCAGCATTTT
>.|.|TRBV7-9|TRBJ1-2
CASSLAQQRDYGYTF
TGTGCCAGCAGCTTAGCGCAACAGAGGGACTATGGCTACACCTTC